The T cell receptor beta chain under discussion was sequenced for a study of blood T cell repertoires in COVID-19. Whole-study context: Both acute and convalescent COVID-19 samples were obtained from the United States, Italy and Spain. T cells, B-cell-depleted T cells, or PBMCs provided the cDNA or gDNA that served as material.

Patients of the Seattle cohort, enrolled during active infection, were followed longitudinally. Study processing details: Estimates of nucleated cell counts were drawn from the amplification of reference gene primers. TCRdb keeps only in-frame clones here, not all; method: immunoSEQ multiplex PCR. That table supplies the V and J calls and clone size; D and trimming were determined from the DNA. The table records roughly 140,000 clones, approximately 81% of them present only once. The V end lost 3 bases, the J end lost 4 bases, and 9 bases lay between the germline ends. Germline lookup yields CDR1 SNHLY and CDR2 FYNNEI. The CDR3 contains 13 residues.

The chain employs TRBV2 and TRBJ1-1; a weak D match, TRBD1 (5 bases). The sequence was obtained from a woman aged 60-75 years with COVID-19, enrolled during active disease. The sample taken for sequencing was peripheral blood. CDR3 region: CASSEGGVTEAFF. The CDR3 DNA sequence: TGTGCCAGCAGTGAGGGGGGGGTCACTGAAGCTTTCTTT.